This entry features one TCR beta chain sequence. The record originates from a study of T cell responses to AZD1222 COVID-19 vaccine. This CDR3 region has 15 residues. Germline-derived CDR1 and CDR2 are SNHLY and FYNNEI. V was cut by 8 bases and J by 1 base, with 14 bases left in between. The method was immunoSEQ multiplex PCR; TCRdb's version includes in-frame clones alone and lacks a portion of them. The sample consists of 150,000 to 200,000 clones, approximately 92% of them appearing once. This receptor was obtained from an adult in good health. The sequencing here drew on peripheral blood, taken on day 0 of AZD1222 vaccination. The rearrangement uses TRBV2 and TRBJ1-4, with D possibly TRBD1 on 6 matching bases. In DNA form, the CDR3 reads TGTGCCAGCCACAACAGGGCTTTAACTAATGAAAAACTGTTTTTT. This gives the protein CASHNRALTNEKLFF.